These T cell receptor beta chains were read from a single sample in a study of blood T cells in healthy people across ages. TCRdb re-called the 5' RACE reads with MiXCR, one entry per CDR3 protein. The table shows roughly 1,700,000 distinct CDR3 sequences, with over 25% occurring only once. Sequenced: blood. All receptors derive from a woman in her twenties or thirties in good health. Both conserved end residues are part of each CDR3. A D gene is named only where the DNA matches it firmly. Size values are once, few and many counts, or a class for expanded clones, and some rows have none.

CSASIATKNIQYF TGCAGTGCCTCGATAGCGACCAAAAACATTCAGTACTTC NA TRBJ2-4 NA TRBV20-1 13
CASSFTGGSNEQFF TGTGCCAGCAGCTTTACGGGCGGGAGCAATGAGCAGTTCTTC TRBD2 TRBJ2-1 NA TRBV5-5 14
CASSPDHYNEQFF TGTGCCAGCAGCCCCGACCACTACAATGAGCAGTTCTTC NA TRBJ2-1 many TRBV12-3/TRBV12-4 13
CSASETGTGTRVQYF TGCAGTGCTAGTGAAACCGGGACAGGGACGCGAGTGCAGTACTTC TRBD1 TRBJ2-7 NA TRBV20-1 15
CASSQPRDRVTIGELFF TGTGCCAGCAGTCAACCCCGGGACAGGGTTACGATCGGGGAGCTGTTTTTT TRBD1 TRBJ2-2 NA TRBV12-3/TRBV12-4 17
CASSIHRANGETQYF TGTGCCAGCAGCATACACCGGGCCAATGGGGAGACGCAGTATTTT NA TRBJ2-3 NA TRBV7-6 15
CANSQQSGVYGYTF TGTGCCAACAGCCAACAGTCCGGGGTCTATGGCTACACCTTC NA TRBJ1-2 NA TRBV14 14
CASREGTGVNTEAFF TGCGCCAGCAGGGAGGGGACAGGGGTGAACACTGAAGCTTTCTTT TRBD1 TRBJ1-1 NA TRBV5-1 15
CASSQNLGDNGYTF TGTGCCAGCAGCCAAAATCTAGGGGATAATGGCTACACCTTC NA TRBJ1-2 NA TRBV3-1 14
CASFSGTGTYEQYF TGTGCCAGCTTCTCGGGGACAGGGACCTACGAGCAGTACTTC TRBD1 TRBJ2-7 many TRBV28 14
CASSLAPLAGRGETQYF TGTGCCAGCAGCTTAGCTCCGTTGGCGGGGAGGGGTGAGACCCAGTACTTC TRBD2 TRBJ2-5 few TRBV7-2 17
CSARLSGRRSYEQYF TGCAGTGCTAGACTTAGCGGGAGACGATCCTACGAGCAGTACTTC TRBD2 TRBJ2-7 few TRBV20-1 15
CAISDSGGANEQFF TGTGCCATCAGTGATAGCGGGGGGGCGAATGAGCAGTTCTTC TRBD2 TRBJ2-1 few TRBV10-3 14
CASSTGTSSYEQYF TGTGCCAGCAGTACCGGGACTAGCTCCTACGAGCAGTACTTC TRBD2 TRBJ2-7 many TRBV7-2 14
CASSLDGISYEQYF TGTGCCAGCAGCTTAGACGGGATCTCCTACGAGCAGTACTTC NA TRBJ2-7 few TRBV7-2 14
CASIRGGASGYTF TGTGCCAGCATCAGAGGGGGCGCCTCTGGCTACACCTTC TRBD1 TRBJ1-2 few TRBV28 13
CATSRDESIQYF TGTGCCACCAGCAGAGATGAAAGCATTCAGTACTTC NA TRBJ2-4 few TRBV15 12
CASSWGLVGEQYF TGTGCCAGCAGCTGGGGACTAGTGGGGGAGCAGTACTTC TRBD2 TRBJ2-7 NA TRBV5-5 13
CASSNLDRVNEKLFF TGTGCCAGCAGCAACCTGGACAGGGTGAATGAAAAACTGTTTTTT TRBD1 TRBJ1-4 few TRBV2 15
CASAKTGTNEKLFF TGCGCCTCCGCTAAGACAGGGACTAATGAAAAACTGTTTTTT TRBD1 TRBJ1-4 few TRBV5-1 14
CASSGFWETQYF TGTGCCAGCAGCGGATTCTGGGAGACCCAGTACTTC NA TRBJ2-5 NA TRBV5-5 12
CASSYSRIQETQYF TGTGCCAGCAGTTATTCCAGGATTCAAGAGACCCAGTACTTC NA TRBJ2-5 many TRBV6-5 14
CSARDYGEDGYTF TGCAGTGCTAGAGATTACGGGGAGGATGGCTACACCTTC NA TRBJ1-2 NA TRBV20-1 13
CASSDSTGGKDEQYF TGTGCCAGCAGTGATTCAACAGGGGGCAAGGACGAGCAGTACTTC TRBD1 TRBJ2-7 few TRBV25-1 15